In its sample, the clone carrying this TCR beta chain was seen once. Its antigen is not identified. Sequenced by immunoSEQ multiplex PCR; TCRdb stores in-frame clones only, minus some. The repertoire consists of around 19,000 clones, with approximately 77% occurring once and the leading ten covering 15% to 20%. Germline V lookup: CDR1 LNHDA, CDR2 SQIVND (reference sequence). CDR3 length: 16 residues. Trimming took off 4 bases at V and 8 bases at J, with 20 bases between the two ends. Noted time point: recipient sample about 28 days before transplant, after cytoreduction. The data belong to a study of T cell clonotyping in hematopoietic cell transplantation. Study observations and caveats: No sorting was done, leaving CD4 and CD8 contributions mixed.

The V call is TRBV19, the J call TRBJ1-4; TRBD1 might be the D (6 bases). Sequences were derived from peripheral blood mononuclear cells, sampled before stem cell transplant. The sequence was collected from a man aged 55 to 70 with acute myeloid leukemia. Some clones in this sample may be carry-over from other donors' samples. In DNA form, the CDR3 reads TGTGCCAGTAGTAGTTCAGGGGAAGGGAGTCGGGAAAAACTGTTTTTT. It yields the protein CASSSSGEGSREKLFF.